This T cell receptor (beta chain) stems from a study of blood T cell repertoires in COVID-19 (dated by TCRdb to the early 2020s). Regarding the study in general: Collaborator samples came from the United States, Italy and Spain and covered acute and convalescent phases of COVID-19. The material from the prospective study consisted of cDNA or gDNA derived from T cells, B-cell-depleted T cells, or PBMCs. Subjects who had been exposed to COVID-19, were actively infected with it, or had recovered from it provided the deeply sampled blood TCRbeta repertoires that made up the dataset. A freely available public database, intended as a resource for researchers studying the immune response to SARS-CoV-2, is where the repertoires were released. The samples were drawn from the first 160 participants of the ongoing ImmuneRACE study and from about 1,200 subjects provided by 6 global collaborators. A de-identified subject ID, COVID-19 status, age in years and sex were almost always included in the sample metadata. HLA class I and class II types, where available, came from metadata supplied by the sample provider rather than from assay-based typing.

General study outcomes and caveats: How much clinical and demographic metadata was included differed by source and by participant, and the metadata was provided uncurated.

Unmatched junction bases come to 7, with V trimmed by 5 bases and J by 4 bases. CDR1 and CDR2 (MNHEY, SVGAGI) derive from the germline V gene. Measured from the cysteine to the phenylalanine, the CDR3 is 15 residues long. Here the CDR3 DNA is all that survives: 45 bases in frame from base 1. As concerns this clone: The clone's antigen remains unknown. Per-base quality was not reported, and no clone a single base away is much larger than it.

TCRbeta CDR3 regions were amplified from genomic DNA by means of the immunoSEQ Assay, a bias-controlled multiplex PCR. The paper's processing steps were these. Nucleated cell counts per sample were estimated from amplification of reference gene primers within the assay. To quantify the absolute abundance of each unique TCRbeta CDR3 rearrangement, sequence reads were collapsed and filtered. For each sample, productive Simpson clonality was calculated as the square root of Simpson's diversity index over productive rearrangements. TCRdb re-hosts the immuneACCESS table, in-frame sequences only. Its copies lack some clones; in the studies checked, an unresolved V gene accounts for under half of them, and the cause for the rest is not known. Clone size and the V and J calls come from that table; the DNA yielded D and trimming. This sample gives 170,000 or so clones in total; around 73% of them show up just once. The ten largest clonotypes hold 15% to 20% of the sample.

Enrolling through a virtual design, the prospective study's participants ranged in age from roughly 18 to 90 years and lived across 20 to 25 United States geographic areas. To assign participants to cohorts, the prospective study relied on clinical history that participants themselves reported in a screening survey and a study questionnaire. Recovered participants in ImmuneRACE Cohort 3 were defined by two consecutive negative NP/OP PCR tests, clearance by a healthcare professional, or resolution of symptoms. Mobile phlebotomists in the prospective study collected whole blood, serum and a nasopharyngeal or oropharyngeal swab from every participant. Over a roughly two-month period, participants in the prospective study had the option of providing additional blood draws and questionnaires. Blood samples from the prospective study were shipped frozen or at room temperature prior to DNA extraction.

Sequenced sample: PBMCs or T cells enriched from blood (not recorded which). This receptor was taken from a woman between 45 and 60 years old who had recovered from COVID-19. The rearranged chain carries TRBV6-5 and TRBJ2-1; 8 central nucleotides agree with TRBD2. The nucleotide sequence reads as follows: TGTGCCAGCAGTAACCCGGGAGGGTTATACAATGAGCAGTTCTTC. Translation gives CASSNPGGLYNEQFF.